The T cell receptor (beta chain) described here comes from a study of T cells after yellow fever vaccination. Deletions cut 4 bases from V and 7 bases from J, with 11 bases between. Germline CDR1 and CDR2: SGHRS and YFSETQ. The CDR3 extends over 13 amino acids. TCRdb recomputed calls from the 5' RACE reads with MiXCR, one row per CDR3 protein. The table lists about 550,000 distinct CDR3 sequences, around 21% of them singletons. Notes on the study in general: Booster sampling recovered most clones from primary vaccination (under 97% CD4, around 90% CD8). By day 5 rather than day 15, the secondary response had peaked, though it was weaker.

This clonotype was detected only a few times. What it recognizes is unknown. The sequence was obtained from a man under 40 who received the YFV17D yellow fever vaccine. The sequenced sample was PBMCs, obtained 15 days after the yellow fever booster vaccination. This chain connects TRBV5-1 to TRBJ2-2; D ambiguous. CDR3 sequence: CASSPVGGGELFF. In DNA, the CDR3 is TGCGCCAGCAGCCCCGTAGGCGGCGGGGAGCTGTTTTTT.